Following are 5 T cell receptor beta chains from one sample sequenced in a study of T cell repertoires in cytomegalovirus infection. From the reads, TCRdb called clonotypes with MiXCR, one entry per CDR3 protein. The data hold around 320,000 distinct CDR3 sequences, with around 9.5% observed a single time. Input material: PBMCs. The receptors originated from a human donor in good health (CMV status not recorded). Some clones in this sample may be carry-over from other donors' samples.

J is TRBJ1-2 and V is TRBV20-1; 7 nucleotides line up with TRBD1. Looked up from germline, CDR1 is DFQATT and CDR2 is SNEGSKA (reference sequence). This CDR3 is built from 12 residues. Unmatched junction bases numbered 9, after V lost 6 bases and J lost 8 bases. The CDR3 nucleotides are TGCAGTGCCACCAGGGGGAACGAGGGCTACACCTTC. As protein: CSATRGNEGYTF.

This clonotype was counted many times. The J gene is TRBJ2-3, the V gene TRBV7-2; D uncertain. Per the germline V gene, CDR1 is SGHTA and CDR2 is FQGNSA. V lost 1 base and J 2 bases, leaving 7 bases between the germline ends. The CDR3 spans 14 residues. The CDR3 spells CASSLDGHTDTQYF. The CDR3, as DNA: TGTGCCAGCAGCTTAGATGGCCACACAGATACGCAGTATTTT.

This clonotype was seen ten or more times. The rearrangement joins TRBV3-1 to TRBJ2-3; D unresolved. Trimming left V 1 base short and J 6 bases short, with 11 bases between. Germline V gene data show CDR1 as LGHDT and CDR2 as YNNKEL (reference sequence). CDR3 length: 14 amino acids. The CDR3 protein is CASSQVGPSDTQYF. The CDR3 DNA is TGTGCCAGCAGCCAAGTTGGCCCATCGGATACGCAGTATTTT.

This clonotype was seen a handful of times. The chain joins TRBV6-2 or TRBV6-3 to TRBJ1-5; D is perhaps TRBD1 (5 bases). Germline V gene sequence: CDR1 MNHEY, CDR2 SVGEGT. V was pared by 10 bases and J by 0 bases, with 7 bases between. The CDR3 runs 12 residues. The DNA of the CDR3 is TGTGCCACAGGGCATAGCAATCAGCCCCAGCATTTT. This codes for CATGHSNQPQHF.

This clonotype was picked up a small number of times. The V call is TRBV12-3 or TRBV12-4, the J call TRBJ2-7; D is perhaps TRBD2 (7 bases). The germline V and J ends were trimmed by 7 bases and 2 bases, with 18 bases remaining between them. The CDR3 covers 15 residues. CDR3 nucleotide sequence: TGTGCCAGCACGCCAAGGCGGGGGCGGACCTACGAGCAGTACTTC. This encodes CASTPRRGRTYEQYF.